Below are 27 T cell receptor beta chains sequenced from a single sample in a study of cytomegalovirus exposure and HLA in healthy donors. This PCR relied on a set of 60 Vbeta primers and 13 Jbeta primers. The table came from immunoSEQ multiplex PCR; TCRdb's copy has only in-frame clones and leaves some out. This table has over 100,000 clones, about 74% appearing once. The sample was PBMCs. These receptors were collected from a young man in good health and CMV-seropositive.

As DNA, the CDR3 is TGCGCCAGCAGCCTGGACAGGGGGGATTGGGAGCAGTACTTC. The encoded protein is CASSLDRGDWEQYF. The chain uses TRBV5-1 and TRBJ2-7; 10 positions match TRBD1. CDR1 and CDR2 (germline): SGHRS, YFSETQ. With V trimmed by 4 bases and J by 7 bases, 8 bases remained unmatched. The CDR3 contains 14 residues.

A single count supports this clone. The V gene is TRBV13, the J gene TRBJ1-4; D unclear. V was cut by 0 bases and J by 4 bases, with 9 bases left in between. The CDR3 loop spans 15 amino acids. Per the germline V gene, CDR1 is PRHDT and CDR2 is FYEKMQ (reference sequence). CDR3 loop: CASSLGPPDNEKLFF. For the CDR3, the DNA is TGTGCCAGCAGCTTAGGGCCGCCAGATAATGAAAAACTGTTTTTT. Full variable domain (missing parts from reference TRBV13 and TRBJ1-4): AAGVIQSPRHLIKEKRETATLKCYPIPRHDTVYWYQQGPGQDPQFLISFYEKMQSDKGSIPDRFSAQQFSDYHSELNMSSLELGDSALYFCASSLGPPDNEKLFFGSGTQLSVL.

This clone was observed a few times. The chain is built from TRBV7-9 and TRBJ2-5, with D perhaps TRBD1 (6 bases). Germline assignment: CDR1 SEHNR and CDR2 FQNEAQ (reference sequence). Between the trimmed V and J ends, which lost 1 base and 3 bases, there was a span of 9 bases. The CDR3 contains 14 residues. CDR3 nucleotide sequence: TGTGCCAGCAGCTTAGGACAGGCAGAAGAGACCCAGTACTTC. Protein sequence: CASSLGQAEETQYF.

J is TRBJ2-1 and V is TRBV7-7; 12 nucleotides match TRBD2. With 11 bases clipped from V and 3 bases from J, the junction kept 5 bases outside the gene matches. This CDR3 spans 14 amino acids. Germline V gene data show CDR1 as SSHAT and CDR2 as FNYEAQ (reference sequence). The CDR3 here is CASSSGGDYNEQFF. The CDR3 bases are TGTGCCTCATCTAGCGGGGGGGACTACAATGAGCAGTTCTTC.

V gene TRBV7-2 combines with J gene TRBJ2-3; no clear D. V lost 5 bases, J lost 10 bases, and 10 bases lay in between. Germline CDR1 and CDR2: SGHTA and FQGNSA. The CDR3 sequence is 11 residues long. CDR3 residues: CASSPSGSQYF. The CDR3 DNA sequence: TGTGCCAGCAGCCCTTCCGGTTCGCAGTATTTT.

V usage is TRBV4-1 and J usage is TRBJ2-1; a weak D match, TRBD2 (6 bases). Between the trimmed V and J ends, which lost 2 bases and 10 bases, there was a span of 21 bases. This CDR3 has 16 residues. Germline CDR1 MGHRA, CDR2 YSYEKL. CDR3 region: CASSQSGHGILREQFF. Here the CDR3 DNA reads TGCGCCAGCAGCCAAAGCGGGCACGGGATTCTGCGGGAGCAGTTCTTC.

V gene TRBV5-1 combines with J gene TRBJ1-1; 7 bases match TRBD1. V was pared by 3 bases and J by 3 bases, with 5 bases of the junction left unmatched. The CDR3 runs 14 residues. From germline, CDR1 is SGHRS and CDR2 YFSETQ. Here the CDR3 DNA reads TGCGCCAGCAGCTGGGGGCAGGGGGACACTGAAGCTTTCTTT. This translates into CASSWGQGDTEAFF.

The V call is TRBV10-3, the J call TRBJ2-5, with D tentatively TRBD2 (7 bases). Looked up from germline, CDR1 is ENHRY and CDR2 is SYGVKD. The V end was cut by 6 bases, the J end by 4 bases, with 15 bases between. The CDR3 is 14 amino acids. The CDR3 sequence is CAISEQGGGETQYF. CDR3 DNA: TGTGCCATCAGCGAACAGGGAGGGGGAGAGACCCAGTACTTC.

V and J are TRBV28 and TRBJ2-5; 11 nucleotides match TRBD2. This CDR3 comprises 17 residues. V was clipped by 4 bases and J by 5 bases; unmatched bases: 12. Germline V gene sequence: CDR1 MDHEN, CDR2 SYDVKM. CDR3 sequence (DNA): TGTGCCAGCAGTTACAACGTAGCGGGGGGGCTTATGGAGACCCAGTACTTC. Amino acids: CASSYNVAGGLMETQYF.

The chain employs TRBV21-1 and TRBJ2-6; the table's D gene call, TRBD1, was not cross checked with the DNA. TRBV21-1 is a recognized pseudogene. The CDR3 runs 21 residues. CDR3 in DNA: TGTGCCAGCAGCAAAGAGTTCCCCGGCAGGGACAACAACTCTGGGGCCAACGTCCTGACTTTC. Its translation is CASSKEFPGRDNNSGANVLTF.

This chain connects TRBV4-1 to TRBJ1-2, with D uncertain. Germline values: CDR1 MGHRA, CDR2 YSYEKL. The CDR3 loop spans 14 amino acids. Trimming stripped 3 bases from V and 4 bases from J, with 12 bases between. CDR3 sequence reads: CASSHLPETYGYTF. The CDR3 DNA follows: TGCGCCAGCAGCCACCTCCCGGAGACCTATGGCTACACCTTC.

The chain combines TRBV5-1 with TRBJ2-1; a possible D gene is TRBD2 (5 bases). This CDR3 contains 11 residues. Germline V gene lookup returns CDR1 SGHRS and CDR2 YFSETQ. Trimming took off 6 bases at V and 9 bases at J, with 10 bases between the two ends. The CDR3 loop is CASMEGSEQFF. The CDR3 DNA reads TGCGCCAGCATGGAAGGGAGTGAGCAGTTCTTC.

J is TRBJ1-1 and V is TRBV7-2, with D possibly TRBD1 on 6 matching bases. V lost 6 bases to trimming and J lost 0 bases, with 17 bases between them. This CDR3 has 16 amino acids. The germline gives CDR1 SGHTA, CDR2 FQGNSA. The CDR3 spells CASSSRDMSMNTEAFF. The CDR3 DNA reads TGTGCCAGCAGTTCCCGGGACATGAGCATGAACACTGAAGCTTTCTTT.

For the CDR3, the DNA is TGTGCCAGCAGTGAATTCGCCAGTCGTCCCCTCCACTTT. As protein: CASSEFASRPLHF. J is TRBJ1-6 and V is TRBV6-1; no definite D call. V shed 2 bases and J shed 13 bases, with 12 bases lying between them. The CDR3 consists of 13 residues. Germline CDR1 and CDR2: MNHNS and SASEGT.

The rearrangement joins TRBV5-1 to TRBJ1-1; D is possibly TRBD1 (5 bases). Trimming took off 4 bases at V and 5 bases at J, with 21 bases between the two ends. This CDR3 is built from 16 residues. Germline CDR1 SGHRS, CDR2 YFSETQ. The CDR3: CASSAGSEPGGTEAFF. CDR3 DNA sequence: TGCGCCAGCAGCGCGGGATCGGAACCCGGGGGGACTGAAGCTTTCTTT.

This clone was found a few times. The CDR3 protein is CASSLGGVRETQYF. The CDR3 bases are TGTGCCAGCAGCTTGGGGGGGGTGAGAGAGACCCAGTACTTC. The chain combines TRBV5-4 with TRBJ2-5, with D possibly TRBD2 on 6 matching bases. CDR3 length: 14 amino acids. Germline-derived CDR1 and CDR2 are SGHNT and YYREEE (reference sequence). Trimming cost V 0 bases and J 4 bases, with 10 bases left between them. The variable domain in full, completed from reference TRBV5-4 and TRBJ2-5, reads ETGVTQSPTHLIKTRGQQVTLRCSSQSGHNTVSWYQQALGQGPQFIFQYYREEENGRGNFPPRFSGLQFPNYSSELNVNALELDDSALYLCASSLGGVRETQYFGPGTRLLVL.

The gene calls are TRBV18 and TRBJ2-1; the match to TRBD2 covers 10 bases. CDR1 and CDR2 from the germline V gene are KGHSH and LQKENI. The CDR3 loop spans 15 amino acids. The V and J ends lost 6 bases and 5 bases, in that order; junction bases with no gene match: 7. CDR3 region: CASSLSGGADNEQFF. The DNA of the CDR3 is TGTGCCAGCTCTCTCAGCGGGGGGGCCGACAATGAGCAGTTCTTC.

The chain employs TRBV19 and TRBJ1-1; D perhaps matches TRBD1 (5 bases). Trimming took off 7 bases at V and 1 base at J, with 25 bases between the two ends. The CDR3 is made up of 18 amino acids. The germline gives CDR1 LNHDA, CDR2 SQIVND (reference sequence). CDR3 region: CASKTLTGFHVRNTEAFF. The CDR3 bases are TGTGCCAGTAAGACATTAACAGGCTTCCACGTCAGGAACACTGAAGCTTTCTTT. The full variable domain, its missing parts supplied by reference TRBV19 and TRBJ1-1, is DGGITQSPKYLFRKEGQNVTLSCEQNLNHDAMYWYRQDPGQGLRLIYYSQIVNDFQKGDIAEGYSVSREKKESFPLTVTSAQKNPTAFYLCASKTLTGFHVRNTEAFFGQGTRLTVV.

This clone has just one count. The chain carries TRBV2 and TRBJ1-5, with TRBD1 matching over 7 bases. V trimming: 6 bases; J trimming: 4 bases; junction bases outside the gene matches: 3. The length of the CDR3 is 13 residues. Germline values: CDR1 SNHLY, CDR2 FYNNEI. CDR3 in DNA: TGTGCCAGCAGCAGGGGGAGTAATCAGCCCCAGCATTTT. Translating it yields CASSRGSNQPQHF.

The chain employs TRBV9 and TRBJ2-1, with TRBD2 identical over 8 bases. Germline V gene lookup returns CDR1 SGDLS and CDR2 YYNGEE. J lost 2 bases, V lost 0 bases, and 4 bases had no gene match. This CDR3 region has 16 residues. The CDR3 bases are TGTGCCAGCAGCGTAGGGGCGGGGGGCCCCTACAATGAGCAGTTCTTC. This translates into CASSVGAGGPYNEQFF.

This chain uses TRBV5-4 with TRBJ1-2; D is unclear. This CDR3 is 14 amino acids long. The V and J ends lost 2 bases and 3 bases respectively, with 11 bases between them. Germline values: CDR1 SGHNT, CDR2 YYREEE (reference sequence). DNA of the CDR3: TGTGCCAGCAGCTTTGCAGGAGGATACTATGGCTACACCTTC. Residues: CASSFAGGYYGYTF. The entire variable domain, with the rest obtained from reference TRBV5-4 and TRBJ1-2, is as follows: ETGVTQSPTHLIKTRGQQVTLRCSSQSGHNTVSWYQQALGQGPQFIFQYYREEENGRGNFPPRFSGLQFPNYSSELNVNALELDDSALYLCASSFAGGYYGYTFGSGTRLTVV.

The gene calls are TRBV27 and TRBJ1-1; 7 nucleotides align to TRBD1. V was pared by 9 bases and J by 3 bases, with 10 bases of the junction left unmatched. The CDR3 length is 14 residues. Germline CDR1 reads MNHEY; CDR2 reads SMNVEV (reference sequence). The CDR3 nucleotides are TGTGCCAGTCAATCCGGGACAGTCTACACTGAAGCTTTCTTT. The encoded protein is CASQSGTVYTEAFF.

The J gene is TRBJ2-5, the V gene TRBV7-3, with D uncertain. The CDR3 consists of 13 residues. V shed 2 bases and J shed 5 bases, with 9 bases lying between them. CDR1 and CDR2 from the germline V gene are SGHTA and FQGTGA. The CDR3 nucleotides are TGTGCCAGCAGCTTACGGGTGGCGGAGACCCAGTACTTC. The encoded protein is CASSLRVAETQYF.

This chain connects TRBV19 to TRBJ2-7; D not certain. This CDR3 is 12 amino acids long. Germline loops: CDR1 LNHDA, CDR2 SQIVND (reference sequence). Between the trimmed V and J ends, which lost 5 bases and 0 bases, there was a span of 5 bases. The CDR3 DNA is TGTGCCAGTAGTTCCTACTCCTACGAGCAGTACTTC. It encodes CASSSYSYEQYF.

This clone has more than one count but fewer than ten. The chain couples TRBV5-1 to TRBJ1-2; 7 nucleotides agree with TRBD1. Germline V gives CDR1 SGHRS, CDR2 YFSETQ. J lost 3 bases, V lost 4 bases, and 9 bases had no gene match. This CDR3 is 15 amino acids long. CDR3 protein: CASSPGTASDYGYTF. The CDR3 bases are TGCGCCAGCAGCCCAGGGACAGCCAGCGACTATGGCTACACCTTC. The variable domain in full, with the rest retrieved from reference TRBV5-1 and TRBJ1-2, is KAGVTQTPRYLIKTRGQQVTLSCSPISGHRSVSWYQQTPGQGLQFLFEYFSETQRNKGNFPGRFSGRQFSNSRSEMNVSTLELGDSALYLCASSPGTASDYGYTFGSGTRLTVV.

The chain joins TRBV5-1 to TRBJ2-3; D is perhaps TRBD2 (6 bases). V shed 7 bases and J shed 5 bases, with 17 bases lying between them. From germline, CDR1 is SGHRS and CDR2 YFSETQ. This CDR3 is 14 amino acids long. The CDR3 loop is CASGRRVPGDTQYF. The CDR3 coding sequence is TGCGCCAGCGGGAGGAGGGTCCCCGGAGATACGCAGTATTTT.

The chain couples TRBV4-2 to TRBJ2-2, with 12 positions matching TRBD1. V trimming: 3 bases; J trimming: 3 bases; junction bases outside the gene matches: 17. Germline lookup yields CDR1 LGHNA and CDR2 YNFKEQ. This CDR3 is 21 amino acids long. CDR3 in DNA: TGTGCCAGCAGCCATCCCGGGGGACAGGGGGCATCCCTGGGTGACACCGGGGAGCTGTTTTTT. Its protein product is CASSHPGGQGASLGDTGELFF.